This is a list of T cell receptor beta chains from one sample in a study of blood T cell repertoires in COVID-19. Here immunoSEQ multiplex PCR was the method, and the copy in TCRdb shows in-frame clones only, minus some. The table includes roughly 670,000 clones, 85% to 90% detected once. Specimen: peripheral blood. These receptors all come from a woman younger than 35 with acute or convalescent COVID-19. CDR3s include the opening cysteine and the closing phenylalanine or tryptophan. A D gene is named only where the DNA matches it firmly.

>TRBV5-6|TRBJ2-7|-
CASSLTDLDEQYF
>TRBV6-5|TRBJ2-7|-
CASSSTYEQYF
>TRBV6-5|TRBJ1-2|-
CASSPGALYGYTF
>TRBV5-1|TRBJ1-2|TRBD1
CASSLKGAAYGYTF
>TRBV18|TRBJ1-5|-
CASSAGYGQPQHF
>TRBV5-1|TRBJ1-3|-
CASSFEHSSGNTIYF
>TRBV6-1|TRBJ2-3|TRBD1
CASSERTGPTDTQYF
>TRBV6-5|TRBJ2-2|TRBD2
CASHSGDTGELFF
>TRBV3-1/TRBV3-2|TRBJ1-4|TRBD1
CASSQPDRGPSEKLFF
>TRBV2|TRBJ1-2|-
CASSEGRGYGYTF
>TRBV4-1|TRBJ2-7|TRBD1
CASSRDRSSYEQYF
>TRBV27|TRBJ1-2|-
CASRPGRENYGYTF
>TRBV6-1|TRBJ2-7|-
CASSEADSSYEQYF
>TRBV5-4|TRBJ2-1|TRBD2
CASSLALTSGLVIGINEQFF
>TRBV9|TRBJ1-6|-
CASSGLGPPLHF
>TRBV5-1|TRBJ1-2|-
CASSTFYRDGYTF
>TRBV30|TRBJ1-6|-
CACGEGESPYNSPLHF
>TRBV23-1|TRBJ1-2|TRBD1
CASSQWGQGGNYGYTF
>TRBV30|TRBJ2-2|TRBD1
CAWGTGSTGELFF
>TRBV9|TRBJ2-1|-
CASSVVGTGSYNEQFF
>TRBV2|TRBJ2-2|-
CASRKADNTGELFF
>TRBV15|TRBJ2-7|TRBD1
CATSRDRAGGFYEQYF
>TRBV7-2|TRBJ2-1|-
CASRTTGYEQFF
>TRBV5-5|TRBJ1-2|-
CASSPANPTGNYGYTF
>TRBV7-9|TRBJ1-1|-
CATQDRNTEAFF
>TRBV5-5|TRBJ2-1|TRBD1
CASTGTGGTNEQFF
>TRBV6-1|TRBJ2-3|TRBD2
CASSEISGWGLAYSQDTQYF
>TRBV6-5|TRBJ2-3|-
CATRDGSERAQYF
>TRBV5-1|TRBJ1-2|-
CASSLDPSYGYTF
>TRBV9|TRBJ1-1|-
CASSASREGGGTEAFF
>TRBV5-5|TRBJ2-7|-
CASSLEWNRAYPFYEQYF
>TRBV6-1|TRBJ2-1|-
CASSEPSRDRTIF
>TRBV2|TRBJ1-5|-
CASRLDRTNQPQHF
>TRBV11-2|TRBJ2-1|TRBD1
CASSLGTGQYNEQFF
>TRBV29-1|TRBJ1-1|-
CSVQVAEAFF
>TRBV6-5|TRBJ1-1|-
CASSLTENTEAFF
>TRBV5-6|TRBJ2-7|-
CASSSDRTSYEQYF
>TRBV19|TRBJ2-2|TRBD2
CASSSGGASNTGELFF
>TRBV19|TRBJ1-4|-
CASGPGGRTNEKLFF
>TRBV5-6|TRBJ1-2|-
CASSRAGPLGNYGYTF
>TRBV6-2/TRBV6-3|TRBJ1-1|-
CASSYSTEGDEAFF
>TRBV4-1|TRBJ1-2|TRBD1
CASSQNRDSNYGYTF
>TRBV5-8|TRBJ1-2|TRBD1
CASSPRDRNYGYTF
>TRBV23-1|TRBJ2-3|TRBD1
CASSPAGGRDTQYF
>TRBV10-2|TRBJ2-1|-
CASGTSSYNEQFF
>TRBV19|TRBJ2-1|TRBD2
CASSIRGVWEQFF
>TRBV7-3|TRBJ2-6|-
CASSQNSGANVLTF
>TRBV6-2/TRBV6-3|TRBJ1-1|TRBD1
CASSYRPGQGMNTEAFF